This T cell receptor beta chain was identified during a study of somatic mutations in cytotoxic T cells in rheumatoid arthritis (dated by TCRdb to the late 2010s). For the wider study: Patient peripheral blood (about 31 ml EDTA) was drawn right after diagnosis and before any treatment started. Some V beta antibody-stained T-cell populations were flow-sorted on a FACSAria II or Sony SH800 at nearly 100% purity, and sorted V beta1+ cells also underwent TCRB sequencing. The median ages of the patient and control groups were essentially identical. Whether expanded CD8+ T-cell clones in untreated, newly diagnosed rheumatoid arthritis carry somatic mutations was the study question, and clonality was characterized with TCRB deep sequencing. TCRB deep sequencing was performed for roughly 69 rheumatoid arthritis patients and 20 or so healthy controls. The full study reports these points: CD8+ T-cell clonality did not differ significantly between rheumatoid arthritis patients and age-matched healthy controls. The slight TRBV07 underrepresentation in patients was not adjusted for multiple comparisons. Viral specificity could not be ruled out by absence from virus-specific databases, and the antigen targets of the expanded CD8+ clones remained unknown. In about an eighth of the roughly 65 patients, more than 20% of CD8+ cells belonged to the largest CD8+ clone, while several identical CD8+ TCRB sequences were shared between blood and synovial fluid. Healthy controls showed no age-related increase in CD8+ clonality, whereas patients did (Spearman r of about 0.53).

Flow cytometry confirmed the purity of CD4+ and CD8+ cells that had been isolated by positive magnetic bead selection on an AutoMACS. A TCR V beta antibody panel was used in flow cytometry to screen first for clonal expansions, which were then characterized by TCRB deep sequencing of sorted CD8+ fractions. Peripheral blood mononuclear cells were obtained using density gradient separation with Ficoll-Paque PLUS. DNA from CD4-enriched, CD8-enriched or PBMC samples was extracted using Nucleospin Tissue or Tissue XS kits and then quantified on a Qubit 2.0 fluorometer. TCRB CDR3 sequencing used the immunoSEQ assay on genomic DNA. Per the source publication's procedure: Published virus-specific TCRB sequences were compared with patient CD8+ clones larger than 1%, and only a few matches were found. Analyses were restricted to productive TCRB rearrangements. Clonality was expressed as a Shannon entropy-based productive clonality index, with each clone defined by a unique TCRB CDR3 sequence. To calculate repertoire overlap between two samples, the template counts of each clone were considered relative to each sample's total templates. V-gene usage measured by flow cytometry correlated with TCRB sequencing V-gene usage, with a Spearman r of about 0.61. This immuneACCESS table, as held by TCRdb, lists in-frame sequences with V and J called but not all clones. Of the missing ones, under half trace to an unresolved V gene in checked studies; the others have no known cause. That table furnishes V, J and clone size, whereas the DNA furnished D and trimming. The sample records 6,800 or so clones, about 75% of which are singletons. In total, the top ten clones hold less than 20% of the sample.

Notes on this clone: Its specific antigen is unknown. No per-base quality is available; no much larger clone lies one base away.

V is cut back by 5 bases and J by 4 bases, with 3 bases in the junction unmatched. The germline V gene gives CDR1 as SGHTA and CDR2 as FQGNSA. Its CDR3 holds 14 amino acids, cysteine through phenylalanine. CDR3 DNA only is kept here, 42 bases in frame from base 1. The sequencing sample was made of CD8+ T cells sorted from blood. The chain is assembled from TRBV7-2 and TRBJ2-7; TRBD2 agrees with 12 junctional bases. The clonotype was recovered from an adult with rheumatoid arthritis. The CDR3 region has the sequence CASSPSGGAYEQYF. The DNA sequence is TGTGCCAGCAGCCCTAGCGGGGGGGCTTACGAGCAGTACTTC.